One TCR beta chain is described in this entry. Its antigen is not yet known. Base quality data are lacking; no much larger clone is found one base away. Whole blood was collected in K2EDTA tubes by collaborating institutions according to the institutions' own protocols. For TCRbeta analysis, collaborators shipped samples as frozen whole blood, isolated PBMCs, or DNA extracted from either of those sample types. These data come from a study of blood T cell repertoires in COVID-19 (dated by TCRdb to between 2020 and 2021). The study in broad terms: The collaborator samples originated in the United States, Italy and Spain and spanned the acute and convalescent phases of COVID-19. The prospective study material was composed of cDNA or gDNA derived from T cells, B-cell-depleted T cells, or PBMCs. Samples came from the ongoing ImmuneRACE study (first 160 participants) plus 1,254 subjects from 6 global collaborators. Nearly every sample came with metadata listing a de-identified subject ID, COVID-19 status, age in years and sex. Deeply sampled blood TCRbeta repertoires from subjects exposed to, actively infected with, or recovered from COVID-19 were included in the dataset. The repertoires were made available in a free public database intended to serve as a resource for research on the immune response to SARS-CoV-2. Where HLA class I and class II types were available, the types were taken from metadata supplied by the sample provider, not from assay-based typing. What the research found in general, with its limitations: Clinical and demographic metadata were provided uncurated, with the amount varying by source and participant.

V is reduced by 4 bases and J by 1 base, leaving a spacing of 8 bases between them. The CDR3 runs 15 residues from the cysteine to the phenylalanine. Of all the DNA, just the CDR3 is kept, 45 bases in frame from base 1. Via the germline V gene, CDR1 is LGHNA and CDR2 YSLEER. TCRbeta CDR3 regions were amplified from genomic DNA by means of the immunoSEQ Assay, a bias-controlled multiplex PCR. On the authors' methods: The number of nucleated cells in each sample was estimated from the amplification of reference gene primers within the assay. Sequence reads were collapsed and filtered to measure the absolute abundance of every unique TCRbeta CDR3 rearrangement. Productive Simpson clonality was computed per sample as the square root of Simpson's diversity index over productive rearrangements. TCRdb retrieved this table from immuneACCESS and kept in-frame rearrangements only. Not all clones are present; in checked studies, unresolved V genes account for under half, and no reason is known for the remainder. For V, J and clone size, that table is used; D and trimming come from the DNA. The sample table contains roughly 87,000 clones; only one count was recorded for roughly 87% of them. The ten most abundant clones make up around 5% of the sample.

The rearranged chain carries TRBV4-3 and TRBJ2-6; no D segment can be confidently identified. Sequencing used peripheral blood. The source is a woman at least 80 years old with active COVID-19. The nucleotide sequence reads TGCGCCAGCAGCCCCCAGTTGTCTGGGGCCAACGTCCTGACTTTC. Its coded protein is CASSPQLSGANVLTF.